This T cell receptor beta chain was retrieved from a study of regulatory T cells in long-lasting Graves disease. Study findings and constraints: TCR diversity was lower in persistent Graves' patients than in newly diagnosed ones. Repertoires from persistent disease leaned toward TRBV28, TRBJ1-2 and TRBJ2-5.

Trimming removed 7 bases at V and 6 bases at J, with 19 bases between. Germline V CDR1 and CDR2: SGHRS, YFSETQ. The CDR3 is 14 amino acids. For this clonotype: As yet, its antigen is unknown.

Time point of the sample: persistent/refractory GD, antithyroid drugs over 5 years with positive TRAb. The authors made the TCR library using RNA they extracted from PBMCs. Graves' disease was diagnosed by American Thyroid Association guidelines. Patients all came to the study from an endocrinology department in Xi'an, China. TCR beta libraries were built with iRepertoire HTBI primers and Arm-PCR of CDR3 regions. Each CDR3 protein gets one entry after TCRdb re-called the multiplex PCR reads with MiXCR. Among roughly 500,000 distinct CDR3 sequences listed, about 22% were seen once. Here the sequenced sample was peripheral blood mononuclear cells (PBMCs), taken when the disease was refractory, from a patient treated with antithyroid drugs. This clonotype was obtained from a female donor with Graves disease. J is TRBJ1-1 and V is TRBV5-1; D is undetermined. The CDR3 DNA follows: TGCGCCAGCCAACCCGTGTCGGGAATCTCTGAAGCTTTCTTT. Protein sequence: CASQPVSGISEAFF.